One sample yielded the 13 T cell receptor beta chains listed below, sequenced in a study of shared clonotypes between healthy human individuals. The method was immunoSEQ multiplex PCR; TCRdb's version includes in-frame clones alone and lacks a portion of them. This table has around 2.1 million clones, 85% to 95% appearing once. Terminally differentiated effector memory CD45RA+ cells were left out of the naive CD8 fraction, which was CD45RO-negative and positively selected for CCR7. The sample comprised naive CD8+ T cells from PBMCs. The receptor source for this set is a man between 18 and 35 years old in good health. Some clones in this sample may be carry-over from other donors' samples.

V and J are TRBV6-5 and TRBJ1-4; D remains ambiguous. The V and J ends lost 2 bases and 8 bases respectively, with 6 bases between them. From germline, CDR1 is MNHEY and CDR2 SVGAGI. This CDR3 spans 12 amino acids. Here the CDR3 reads CASSYPGEKLFF. For the CDR3, the DNA is TGTGCCAGCAGTTACCCCGGGGAAAAACTGTTTTTT.

About this clone: This same CDR3 is encoded by further DNA sequences in the sample. This chain uses TRBV13 with TRBJ2-5; D uncertain. CDR1 is PRHDT, CDR2 FYEKMQ, per germline (reference sequence). This CDR3 is 13 amino acids long. The V end lost 2 bases, the J end lost 3 bases, and 7 bases lay between the germline ends. The CDR3 reads CASSLRGKETQYF. CDR3 nucleotides: TGTGCCAGCAGCTTACGTGGTAAAGAGACCCAGTACTTC.

The J gene is TRBJ2-1, the V gene TRBV30; D ambiguous. The V and J ends lost 5 bases and 0 bases respectively, with 8 bases between them. Germline V gene lookup returns CDR1 GTSNPN and CDR2 SVGIG (reference sequence). This CDR3 region has 13 residues. The chain's CDR3 is CAWAASSYNEQFF. CDR3 nucleotides: TGTGCCTGGGCGGCAAGCTCCTACAATGAGCAGTTCTTC.

This chain links TRBV7-9 with TRBJ2-3, with 13 nucleotides matching TRBD2. The CDR3 has 15 residues. After removal of 8 bases from V and 5 bases from J, the junction contained 7 bases not matched to a gene. Looked up from germline, CDR1 is SEHNR and CDR2 is FQNEAQ (reference sequence). CDR3 nucleotide sequence: TGTGCCAGCGGACACGGGACTAGCGGGATAGATACGCAGTATTTT. This encodes CASGHGTSGIDTQYF.

CDR3 nucleotides: TGTGCCAGCAGCTTAGCGAGGGGACTAGTCCCAGATACGCAGTATTTT. This encodes CASSLARGLVPDTQYF. The chain links TRBV7-9 to TRBJ2-3, with 8 bases aligning to TRBD2. Germline lookup yields CDR1 SEHNR and CDR2 FQNEAQ (reference sequence). The J segment lost 4 bases and the V segment lost 0 bases, leaving 6 bases of the junction unmatched. This CDR3 contains 16 residues.

For this clone: Within the sample, other DNA sequences also encode this same CDR3. The rearrangement uses TRBV11-3 and TRBJ2-1, with D perhaps given as TRBD1 or TRBD2 (5 bases each). Trimming removed 2 bases at V and 5 bases at J, with 7 bases between. The CDR3 sequence is 13 residues long. The germline V gene has CDR1 SGHNT and CDR2 YENEEA. The CDR3 DNA reads as TGTGCCAGCAGCTTAAGAGGGGACAATGAGCAGTTCTTC. It specifies CASSLRGDNEQFF.

This chain uses TRBV10-3 with TRBJ2-5; TRBD1 is a possible D gene (5 bases). Trimming took off 4 bases at V and 7 bases at J, with 16 bases between the two ends. This CDR3 has 14 residues. CDR1 and CDR2 from the germline V gene are ENHRY and SYGVKD. The CDR3 DNA reads as TGTGCCATCAGTGGGGGCAGACAAGAGTGGACCCAGTACTTC. This sequence encodes CAISGGRQEWTQYF.

The chain joins TRBV27 to TRBJ1-2; the match to TRBD1 covers 8 bases. Germline trimming cut 3 bases from V and 2 bases from J; bases unmatched to any gene: 5. There are 15 residues in the CDR3. Germline values: CDR1 MNHEY, CDR2 SMNVEV (reference sequence). CDR3 amino acids: CASSFSGTGNYGYTF. The CDR3 DNA reads as TGTGCCAGCAGTTTTTCCGGGACAGGAAACTATGGCTACACCTTC.

The chain employs TRBV15 and TRBJ2-7; 7 bases fit TRBD2. The CDR3 totals 13 residues. The trim removed 6 bases at V and 3 bases at J, leaving 5 bases unmatched. The germline gives CDR1 LNHNV, CDR2 YYDKDF (reference sequence). The CDR3 region is CATRVGGGYEQYF. CDR3 DNA sequence: TGTGCCACCAGGGTTGGCGGGGGCTACGAGCAGTACTTC.

This rearrangement joins TRBV5-1 to TRBJ2-1; TRBD2 agrees at 12 bases. Germline CDR1 reads SGHRS; CDR2 reads YFSETQ. This CDR3 has 18 amino acids. V gave up 2 bases and J gave up 4 bases; unmatched junction bases: 10. The CDR3: CASSFVASGRVVYNEQFF. Here the CDR3 DNA reads TGCGCCAGCAGCTTCGTGGCTAGCGGGAGGGTGGTATACAATGAGCAGTTCTTC. The entire variable domain, with the rest obtained from reference TRBV5-1 and TRBJ2-1, is as follows: KAGVTQTPRYLIKTRGQQVTLSCSPISGHRSVSWYQQTPGQGLQFLFEYFSETQRNKGNFPGRFSGRQFSNSRSEMNVSTLELGDSALYLCASSFVASGRVVYNEQFFGPGTRLTVL.

Comment on this clone: Within the sample, other DNA sequences also encode this same CDR3. The genes are TRBV19 and TRBJ1-5; D is uncertain. Germline V CDR1 and CDR2: LNHDA, SQIVND (reference sequence). This CDR3 contains 14 residues. V was clipped by 3 bases and J by 0 bases, with 6 bases between them. The CDR3, as DNA: TGTGCCAGTAGTATCGGGAATAGCAATCAGCCCCAGCATTTT. Translated, it gives CASSIGNSNQPQHF.

The gene calls are TRBV7-9 and TRBJ1-2; D might be TRBD1 (6 bases). The CDR3 length is 15 residues. Looked up from germline, CDR1 is SEHNR and CDR2 is FQNEAQ (reference sequence). Trimming left V 1 base short and J 4 bases short, with 13 bases between. The CDR3 sequence is CASSLVEQGSYGYTF. CDR3 nucleotides: TGTGCCAGCAGCTTAGTTGAACAGGGCAGCTATGGCTACACCTTC. The full variable domain, in which reference TRBV7-9 and TRBJ1-2 provide the parts outside the CDR3, is DTGVSQNPRHKITKRGQNVTFRCDPISEHNRLYWYRQTLGQGPEFLTYFQNEAQLEKSRLLSDRFSAERPKGSFSTLEIQRTEQGDSAMYLCASSLVEQGSYGYTFGSGTRLTVV.

The CDR3 here is CASSQGFVTEAFF. The DNA for the CDR3 is TGTGCCAGCAGTCAGGGGTTTGTCACTGAAGCTTTCTTT. The chain combines TRBV27 with TRBJ1-1; D is possibly TRBD1 (6 bases). Per the germline V gene, CDR1 is MNHEY and CDR2 is SMNVEV (reference sequence). The CDR3 totals 13 residues. The V end was cut by 5 bases, the J end by 4 bases, with 11 bases between.